This is a list of T cell receptor beta chains from one sample in a study of HIV-infected patients and healthy controls. TCRdb passed the 5' RACE reads through MiXCR, listing each CDR3 protein once. The data hold about 63,000 distinct CDR3 sequences, with about 17% observed a single time. The sample taken for sequencing was CD4+ T cells from blood. The receptors come from a human donor in good health. The conserved cysteine and the conserved F or W are not part of the CDR3 here. Fields, in order: V gene, J gene, CDR3 protein.

v_gene: TRBV6-5; j_gene: TRBJ1-4; CDR3aa: ASSYRGGFNEKLF
v_gene: TRBV12-3/TRBV12-4; j_gene: TRBJ2-7; CDR3aa: ASSFSGGRYEQY
v_gene: TRBV5-1; j_gene: TRBJ1-6; CDR3aa: ASASDTGDQSPLH
v_gene: TRBV19; j_gene: TRBJ2-6; CDR3aa: ASNRGMEPGANVLT
v_gene: TRBV7-8; j_gene: TRBJ1-1; CDR3aa: ASSLAGPDTEAF
v_gene: TRBV18; j_gene: TRBJ1-1; CDR3aa: ASSPGAGTHEAF
v_gene: TRBV6-5; j_gene: TRBJ2-2; CDR3aa: ASSKAGGGDTGELF
v_gene: TRBV5-1; j_gene: TRBJ1-3; CDR3aa: ASSLQGDTIY
v_gene: TRBV5-1; j_gene: TRBJ1-3; CDR3aa: ASSLAGGNTIY
v_gene: TRBV28; j_gene: TRBJ1-1; CDR3aa: ASRPLNGGTEAF
v_gene: TRBV7-2; j_gene: TRBJ2-3; CDR3aa: ASSLAAGDTQY
v_gene: TRBV9; j_gene: TRBJ2-5; CDR3aa: ASSVGSRETQY
v_gene: TRBV20-1; j_gene: TRBJ1-5; CDR3aa: SARDRGSLNQPQH
v_gene: TRBV30; j_gene: TRBJ2-1; CDR3aa: AWTREGFGKF
v_gene: TRBV29-1; j_gene: TRBJ2-5; CDR3aa: SVAGQETQY
v_gene: TRBV21-1; j_gene: TRBJ2-7; CDR3aa: ASSKKTGYKVTYEQY
v_gene: TRBV3-1; j_gene: TRBJ2-2; CDR3aa: ASSPLRGTGELF
v_gene: TRBV29-1; j_gene: TRBJ1-1; CDR3aa: SDGIEAF
v_gene: TRBV5-4; j_gene: TRBJ1-2; CDR3aa: ASSASTGRYGYT
v_gene: TRBV6-2/TRBV6-3; j_gene: TRBJ1-1; CDR3aa: ASTNSQGTEAF
v_gene: TRBV20-1; j_gene: TRBJ1-2; CDR3aa: SASQGIGYT
v_gene: TRBV7-2; j_gene: TRBJ2-7; CDR3aa: ASSSGVGYEQY
v_gene: TRBV6-6; j_gene: TRBJ1-4; CDR3aa: ASLSSSQGGGKLF
v_gene: TRBV20-1; j_gene: TRBJ2-3; CDR3aa: SAPTSMGTDTEY
v_gene: TRBV7-2; j_gene: TRBJ1-3; CDR3aa: ASSSGPSGNTIY
v_gene: TRBV20-1; j_gene: TRBJ1-5; CDR3aa: SALSYGGVSNQPQH
v_gene: TRBV7-9; j_gene: TRBJ1-1; CDR3aa: ASRFWETEAF
v_gene: TRBV6-6; j_gene: TRBJ2-2; CDR3aa: ASSILTSGREGNTGELF
v_gene: TRBV6-2/TRBV6-3; j_gene: TRBJ1-1; CDR3aa: ASSPTGRMNTEAF
v_gene: TRBV20-1; j_gene: TRBJ2-5; CDR3aa: SASVGTGVRTQY
v_gene: TRBV28; j_gene: TRBJ1-2; CDR3aa: ATITGGNYGYT
v_gene: TRBV29-1; j_gene: TRBJ2-1; CDR3aa: SVGAGGYNEQF
v_gene: TRBV3-1; j_gene: TRBJ2-3; CDR3aa: ASELSSTDTQY